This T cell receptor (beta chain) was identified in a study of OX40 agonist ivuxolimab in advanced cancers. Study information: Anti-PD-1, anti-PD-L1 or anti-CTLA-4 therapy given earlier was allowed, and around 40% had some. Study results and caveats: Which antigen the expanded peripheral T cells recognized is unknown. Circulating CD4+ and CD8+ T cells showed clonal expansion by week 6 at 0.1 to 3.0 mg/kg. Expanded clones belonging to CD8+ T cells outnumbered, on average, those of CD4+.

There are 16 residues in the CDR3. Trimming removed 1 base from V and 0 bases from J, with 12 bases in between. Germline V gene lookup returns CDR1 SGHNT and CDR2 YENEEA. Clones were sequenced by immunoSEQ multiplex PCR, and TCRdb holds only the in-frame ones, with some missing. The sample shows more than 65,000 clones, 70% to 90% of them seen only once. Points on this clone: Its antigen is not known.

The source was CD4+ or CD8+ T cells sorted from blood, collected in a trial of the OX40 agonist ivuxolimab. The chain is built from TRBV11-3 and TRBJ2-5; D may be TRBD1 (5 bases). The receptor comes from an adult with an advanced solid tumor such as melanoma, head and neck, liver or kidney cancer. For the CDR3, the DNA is TGTGCCAGCAGCTTAGGAGCAAGGACAAACCAAGAGACCCAGTACTTC. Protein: CASSLGARTNQETQYF.